This T cell receptor beta chain was obtained from a study of T cell responses to AZD1222 COVID-19 vaccine. Whole-study findings and limits: There were mostly white British donors and more females than males, and clonal diversity was possibly underestimated. Seropositive AZD1222 recipients at baseline numbered only five or six. Repertoire sampling happened only post peak T cell response.

A note on this clone: The antigen remains unidentified.

Generated by immunoSEQ multiplex PCR, the TCRdb table keeps only in-frame clones and is missing some. Of fewer than 65,000 clones in the sample, more than 80% are singletons; the top ten hold more than 12%. The source is an adult who received the AZD1222 COVID-19 vaccine. This sample comprised peripheral blood, obtained 28 days after the second AZD1222 dose.

Here the CDR3 DNA reads TGTGCCAGCAGTCCGGAACTAGCGGGAGGAAATGAGCAGTTCTTC. Protein sequence: CASSPELAGGNEQFF. This chain uses TRBV6-4 with TRBJ2-1, with 12 bases identical to TRBD2. The CDR3 is made up of 15 amino acids. V gave up 5 bases and J gave up 7 bases; unmatched junction bases: 6. Germline CDR1 MRHNA, CDR2 SNTAGT.